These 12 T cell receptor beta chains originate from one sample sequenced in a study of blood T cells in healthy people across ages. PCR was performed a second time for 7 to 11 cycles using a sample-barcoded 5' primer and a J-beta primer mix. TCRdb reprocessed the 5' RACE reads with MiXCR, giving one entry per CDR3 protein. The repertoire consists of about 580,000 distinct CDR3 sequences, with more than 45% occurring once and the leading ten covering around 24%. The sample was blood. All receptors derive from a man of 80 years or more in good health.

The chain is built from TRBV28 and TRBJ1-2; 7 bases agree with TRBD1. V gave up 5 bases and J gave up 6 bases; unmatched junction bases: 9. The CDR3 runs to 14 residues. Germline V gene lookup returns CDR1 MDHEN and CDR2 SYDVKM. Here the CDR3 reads CASSAPGGQNGYTF. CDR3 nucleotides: TGTGCCAGCAGTGCCCCGGGGGGACAGAATGGCTACACCTTC.

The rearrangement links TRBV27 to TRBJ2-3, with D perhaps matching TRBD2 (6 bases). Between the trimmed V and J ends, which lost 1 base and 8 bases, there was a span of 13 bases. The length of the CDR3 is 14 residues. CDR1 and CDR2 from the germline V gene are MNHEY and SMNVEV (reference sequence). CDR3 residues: CASSLFDLGGTQYF. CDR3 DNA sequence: TGTGCCAGCAGTTTATTCGATCTGGGGGGTACGCAGTATTTT.

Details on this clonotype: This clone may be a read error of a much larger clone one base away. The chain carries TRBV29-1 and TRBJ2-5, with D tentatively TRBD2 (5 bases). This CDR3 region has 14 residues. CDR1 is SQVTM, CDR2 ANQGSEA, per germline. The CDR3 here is CSSSPILSINEQYF. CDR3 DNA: TGCAGTTCTAGCCCGATCCTGTCCATAAATGAGCAGTACTTC.

Written as DNA, the CDR3 is TGTGCCAGCAGCCATTCCGGGACTAGCGGCCAAGAGACCCAGTACTTC. It codes for CASSHSGTSGQETQYF. The chain recombines TRBV4-2 with TRBJ2-5; 11 positions agree with TRBD2. J lost 1 base, V lost 3 bases, and 4 bases had no gene match. The CDR3 contains 16 residues. The germline CDR1 and CDR2 sequences are LGHNA and YNFKEQ.

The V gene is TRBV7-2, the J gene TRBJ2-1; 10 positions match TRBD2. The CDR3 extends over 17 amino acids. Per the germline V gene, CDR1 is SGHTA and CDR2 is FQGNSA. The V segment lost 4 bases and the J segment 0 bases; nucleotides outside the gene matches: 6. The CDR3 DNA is TGTGCCAGCAGCTCTGGAGCGGGGGGGTTCTCCTACAATGAGCAGTTCTTC. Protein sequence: CASSSGAGGFSYNEQFF.

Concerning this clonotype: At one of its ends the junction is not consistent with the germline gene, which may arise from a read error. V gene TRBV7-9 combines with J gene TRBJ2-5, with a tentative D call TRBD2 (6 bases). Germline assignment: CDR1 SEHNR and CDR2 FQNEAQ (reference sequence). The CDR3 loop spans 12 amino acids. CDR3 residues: CSSSLVEGTQYF. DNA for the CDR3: TGTTCCAGCAGCTTAGTGGAGGGGACCCAGTACTTC.

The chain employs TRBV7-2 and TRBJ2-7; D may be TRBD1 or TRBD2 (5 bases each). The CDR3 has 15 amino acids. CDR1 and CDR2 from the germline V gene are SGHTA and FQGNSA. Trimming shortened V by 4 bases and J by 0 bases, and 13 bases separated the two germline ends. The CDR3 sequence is CASSSSGTHSYEQYF. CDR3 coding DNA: TGTGCCAGCAGCTCCTCAGGGACCCACTCCTACGAGCAGTACTTC.

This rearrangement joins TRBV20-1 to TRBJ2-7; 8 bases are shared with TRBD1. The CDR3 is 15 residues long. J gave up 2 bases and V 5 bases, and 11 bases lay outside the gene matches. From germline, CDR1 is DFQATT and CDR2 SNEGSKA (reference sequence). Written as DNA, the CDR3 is TGCAGTGCTCCAAACTCCGGACAGGGTACCTACGAGCAGTACTTC. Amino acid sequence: CSAPNSGQGTYEQYF.

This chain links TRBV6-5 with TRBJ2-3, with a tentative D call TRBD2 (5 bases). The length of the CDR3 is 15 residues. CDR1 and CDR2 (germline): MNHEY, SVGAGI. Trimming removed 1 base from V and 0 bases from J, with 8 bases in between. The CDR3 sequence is CASSYYGISTDTQYF. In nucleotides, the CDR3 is TGTGCCAGCAGTTACTACGGGATTAGCACAGATACGCAGTATTTT.

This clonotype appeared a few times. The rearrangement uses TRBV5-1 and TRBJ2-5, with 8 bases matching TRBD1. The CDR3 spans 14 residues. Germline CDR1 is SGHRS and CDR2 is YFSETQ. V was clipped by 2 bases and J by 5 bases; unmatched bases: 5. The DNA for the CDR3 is TGCGCCAGCAGCTTAGGCAGGGGGCTTGAGACCCAGTACTTC. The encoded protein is CASSLGRGLETQYF.

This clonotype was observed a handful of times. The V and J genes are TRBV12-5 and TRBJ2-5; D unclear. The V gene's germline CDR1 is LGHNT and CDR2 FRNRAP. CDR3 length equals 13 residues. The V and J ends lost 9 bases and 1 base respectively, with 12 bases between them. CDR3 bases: TGTGCTAGCGGAAGCGCGATCCAAGAGACCCAGTACTTC. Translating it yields CASGSAIQETQYF.

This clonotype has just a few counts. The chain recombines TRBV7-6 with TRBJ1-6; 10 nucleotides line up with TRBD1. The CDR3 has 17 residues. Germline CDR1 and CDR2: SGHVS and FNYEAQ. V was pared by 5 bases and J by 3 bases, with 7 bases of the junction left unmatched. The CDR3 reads CASSPGTGVVYNSPLHF. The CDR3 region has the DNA TGTGCCAGCAGCCCCGGGACAGGGGTAGTCTATAATTCACCCCTCCACTTT.